The following is a TCR beta chain sequence with its context. Antigen specificity is unknown. Every patient had mismatch repair deficiency by PCR or immunohistochemistry. TCRs were sequenced from a few patients responding to pembrolizumab. Clones were sequenced by immunoSEQ multiplex PCR, and TCRdb holds only the in-frame ones, with some missing. The table lists some 100,000 clones, 82% of them singletons, with roughly 6.2% in the top ten. Per germline, CDR1 SGHRS and CDR2 YFSETQ. CDR3 length equals 15 residues. Trimming took off 0 bases at V and 10 bases at J, with 17 bases between the two ends. The sample is drawn from a study of PD-1 blockade in mismatch repair-deficient tumors. Study details: All were previously treated, progressing patients with 11 to 13 mismatch repair-deficient cancer types. Study observations and caveats: Rapid post-treatment expansion, then contraction, generally preceding radiologic response, marked tumor-resident clones.

The sample was peripheral blood, taken roughly eight months after starting pembrolizumab. The rearrangement uses TRBV5-1 and TRBJ1-5, with no clear D. The sequence came from an adult with mismatch repair-deficient cancer. CDR3 loop: CASSLEGRFIDPQHF. CDR3 nucleotides: TGCGCCAGCAGCTTGGAGGGCAGGTTCATTGACCCCCAGCATTTT.